This is a list of T cell receptor beta chains from one sample in a study of blood T cell repertoires in COVID-19. The method was immunoSEQ multiplex PCR; TCRdb's version includes in-frame clones alone and lacks a portion of them. The sample contains some 16,000 clones, 85% to 90% of which appear only once. The sample consisted of peripheral blood. The receptor source for this set is a human donor in a cohort sampled during active COVID-19. CDR3s leave out the opening cysteine and the closing phenylalanine or tryptophan.

j_gene: TRBJ1-1
v_gene: TRBV5-1
CDR3aa: ASSLTGNTEAF

j_gene: TRBJ2-2
v_gene: TRBV5-4
CDR3aa: ASSRVGRQGTGELF

j_gene: TRBJ2-7
v_gene: TRBV7-9
CDR3aa: ASSLVGQLTYEQY

j_gene: TRBJ2-5
v_gene: TRBV21-1
CDR3aa: ASSKATRWETQY

j_gene: TRBJ2-1
v_gene: TRBV11-3
CDR3aa: ASGYSSYNEQF

j_gene: TRBJ2-1
v_gene: TRBV9
CDR3aa: ASSKLSGVPYNEQF

j_gene: TRBJ2-5
v_gene: TRBV18
CDR3aa: ASSLDRGEGAETQY

j_gene: TRBJ1-6
v_gene: TRBV25-1
CDR3aa: ASRGQPDNSPLH

j_gene: TRBJ1-5
v_gene: TRBV7-2
CDR3aa: ASSTPYGGPRVSNQPQH

j_gene: TRBJ2-1
v_gene: TRBV19
CDR3aa: ASRRGGTGEINEQF

j_gene: TRBJ2-5
v_gene: TRBV5-5
CDR3aa: ASSFGQETQY

j_gene: TRBJ1-5
v_gene: TRBV6-5
CDR3aa: ASTTVNQPQH

j_gene: TRBJ2-7
v_gene: TRBV3-1/TRBV3-2
CDR3aa: ASSGTSSYEQY

j_gene: TRBJ2-2
v_gene: TRBV19
CDR3aa: ASSIPSLDDTGELF

j_gene: TRBJ2-1
v_gene: TRBV18
CDR3aa: ASSPTSGDSYNEQF

j_gene: TRBJ2-3
v_gene: TRBV7-2
CDR3aa: ASSSDRGRDTQY

j_gene: TRBJ2-7
v_gene: TRBV3-1/TRBV3-2
CDR3aa: ASSQRGTGSEQY

j_gene: TRBJ2-7
v_gene: TRBV19
CDR3aa: ASSMRDPGGHEQY

j_gene: TRBJ2-7
v_gene: TRBV13
CDR3aa: ASSYRGEVYYEQY

j_gene: TRBJ1-4
v_gene: TRBV7-2
CDR3aa: ASSFGQGGLNEKLF

j_gene: TRBJ1-5
v_gene: TRBV9
CDR3aa: ASSVDVADNQPQH

j_gene: TRBJ1-1
v_gene: TRBV11-2
CDR3aa: ASSLAPRGRTEAF

j_gene: TRBJ1-2
v_gene: TRBV14
CDR3aa: ASSSNSRGGYYGYT

j_gene: TRBJ2-3
v_gene: TRBV7-2
CDR3aa: ASSLVVSGGITDTQY

j_gene: TRBJ1-1
v_gene: TRBV18
CDR3aa: ASSPRGGGRDTEAF

j_gene: TRBJ2-2
v_gene: TRBV7-2
CDR3aa: ASSPNTHTGELF

j_gene: TRBJ2-7
v_gene: TRBV7-2
CDR3aa: ASSLVAGGSYEQY

j_gene: TRBJ2-7
v_gene: TRBV6-5
CDR3aa: ASSHGSYEQY

j_gene: TRBJ1-1
v_gene: TRBV5-6
CDR3aa: ASSWDTLNTEAF

j_gene: TRBJ2-2
v_gene: TRBV6-5
CDR3aa: ASSYSQHLTGELF

j_gene: TRBJ2-2
v_gene: TRBV29-1
CDR3aa: SAPGQDGGELF

j_gene: TRBJ2-7
v_gene: TRBV28
CDR3aa: ASSLQRTGIHAGEQY

j_gene: TRBJ2-7
v_gene: TRBV14
CDR3aa: ASSQRVAGELYEQY

j_gene: TRBJ2-7
v_gene: TRBV5-1
CDR3aa: ASSLAVGGLGYEQY

j_gene: TRBJ2-7
v_gene: TRBV7-2
CDR3aa: ASSLARGGPGEQY

j_gene: TRBJ2-5
v_gene: TRBV9
CDR3aa: ASSAGQGFVTQY

j_gene: TRBJ2-5
v_gene: TRBV7-9
CDR3aa: ASSLSQAGGPTQY

j_gene: TRBJ2-6
v_gene: TRBV5-1
CDR3aa: ASSLSGRSSGANVLT

j_gene: TRBJ1-4
v_gene: TRBV7-8
CDR3aa: ASSFQGLLANEKLF

j_gene: TRBJ2-7
v_gene: TRBV6-6
CDR3aa: ASGGQTYEQY